The 2 T cell receptor beta chains in this list originate from one sample, sequenced in a study of T cells after yellow fever vaccination. TCRdb redid the calling of the 5' RACE reads with MiXCR, one entry per CDR3 protein. Of hundreds of thousands of distinct CDR3 sequences listed, roughly 4.3% are singletons. The material sequenced was PBMCs, taken 5 days after the yellow fever booster vaccination. Receptor source: a man aged 18 to 30 who received the YFV17D yellow fever vaccine.

This clonotype has more than one count but fewer than ten. The rearrangement uses TRBV14 and TRBJ2-5; D gene uncertain. Between the trimmed V and J ends, which lost 0 bases and 4 bases, there was a span of 9 bases. Germline CDR1 reads SGHDN; CDR2 reads FVKESK. There are 14 residues in the CDR3. CDR3 nucleotides: TGTGCCAGCAGCCAAGAGGCCCTAAGAGAGACCCAGTACTTC. Translation: CASSQEALRETQYF.

CDR3 protein: CASSQGHLGNNEQFF. CDR3 coding DNA: TGCGCCAGCAGCCAAGGACACCTTGGAAACAATGAGCAGTTCTTC. The rearrangement uses TRBV4-1 and TRBJ2-1; D gene ambiguous. Germline V gives CDR1 MGHRA, CDR2 YSYEKL. Trimming left V 1 base short and J 5 bases short, with 12 bases between. The CDR3 sequence is 15 residues long.